The rows below give T cell receptor beta chains drawn from one sample of a study of blood T cell repertoires in COVID-19. The data were produced by immunoSEQ multiplex PCR, yet TCRdb's version contains in-frame clones alone and is incomplete. The sample holds around 140,000 clones; over 70% are singletons and the top ten take approximately 11%. Sequenced: PBMCs or T cells enriched from blood (not recorded which). These receptors came from a man in his 60s who had recovered from COVID-19. Both conserved end residues are part of each CDR3. A D gene is named only where the DNA matches it firmly. Rows give clone size only sometimes, using once, few, many, or a class for an expanded clone.

>NA|TRBV19|TRBD1|TRBJ2-2
TGTGCCAGTAGTTGGACAGGGGTCACCGGGGAGCTGTTTTTT
CASSWTGVTGELFF
>NA|TRBV28|NA|TRBJ2-7
TGTGCCAGCACCCGAATGGGGACTTTCTCCTACGAGCAGTACTTC
CASTRMGTFSYEQYF
>NA|TRBV5-5|NA|TRBJ1-2
TGTGCCAGCGGGCCGGGAGAGTCCAACTATGGCTACACCTTC
CASGPGESNYGYTF
>NA|TRBV5-1|TRBD2|TRBJ2-2
TGCGCCAGCAGCCAACTAGCGGTTAACACCGGGGAGCTGTTTTTT
CASSQLAVNTGELFF
>NA|TRBV28|NA|TRBJ1-1
TGTGCCAGCAGTCCCTTTAACACTGAAGCTTTCTTT
CASSPFNTEAFF
>NA|TRBV6-6|NA|TRBJ2-7
TGTGCCAGCAGTTACTCTGTATCCGAGCAGTACTTC
CASSYSVSEQYF
>few|TRBV24-1|TRBD1|TRBJ1-2
TGTGCCACCAGTGAGGCGGGACAGGGCGCCTATGGCTACACCTTC
CATSEAGQGAYGYTF
>NA|TRBV28|TRBD2|TRBJ2-7
TGTGCCAGCAGGGGGACGGGAGGGCCGAAATACGAGCAGTACTTC
CASRGTGGPKYEQYF
>NA|TRBV28|NA|TRBJ1-3
TGTGCTACACAGGCAAGAAACACCATATATTTT
CATQARNTIYF
>NA|TRBV28|TRBD1|TRBJ1-1
TGTGCCAGCAGTGAACAGGGGCCTGAAGCTTTCTTT
CASSEQGPEAFF
>NA|TRBV27|NA|TRBJ1-3
TGTGCCAGCAGTTTTGGGGCCTCTGGAAACACCATATATTTT
CASSFGASGNTIYF
>NA|TRBV28|NA|TRBJ2-1
TGTGCCAGCAGTTCCGCCGGTACAGGGTCTAATGAGCAGTTCTTC
CASSSAGTGSNEQFF
>NA|TRBV5-4|TRBD2|TRBJ2-1
TGTGCCAGCAGCTTGGGAGGTAGCGGGGGGCCTGATGATGAGCAGTTCTTC
CASSLGGSGGPDDEQFF
>few|TRBV5-1|NA|TRBJ1-1
TGCGCCAGCAGCTCAGGGTCAGGGAACACTGAAGCTTTCTTT
CASSSGSGNTEAFF
>NA|TRBV28|TRBD1|TRBJ1-5
TGTGCCAGCGGACAGGGGGCCAATCAGCCCCAGCATTTT
CASGQGANQPQHF
>NA|TRBV5-4|NA|TRBJ2-3
TGTGCCAGCAGCTTATCACGTCAGCGAGCCGTAACAATCACAGATACGCAGTATTTT
CASSLSRQRAVTITDTQYF
>NA|TRBV2|NA|TRBJ1-1
TGTGCCAGTGTAGGTGCAGGGATGGGTGAAGCTTTCTTT
CASVGAGMGEAFF
>NA|TRBV5-1|TRBD1|TRBJ1-1
TGCGCCAGCAACCCACAGGGGGGGAACACTGAAGCTTTCTTT
CASNPQGGNTEAFF
>NA|TRBV28|NA|TRBJ1-5
TGTGCCAGCACCCCCGGGGGGGCCCTCAATCAGCCCCAGCATTTT
CASTPGGALNQPQHF
>NA|TRBV27|TRBD1|TRBJ1-1
TGTGCCAGCAGCCGACCACAGGGGTACCACACTGAAGCTTTCTTT
CASSRPQGYHTEAFF
>NA|TRBV6-5|NA|TRBJ2-1
TGTGCCAGCAGTACGGGGGAACCCTACAATGAGCAGTTCTTC
CASSTGEPYNEQFF
>NA|TRBV5-6|TRBD1|TRBJ1-2
TGTGCCAGCAGCTTAATCAGCAGGGGGCAATATGGCTACACCTTC
CASSLISRGQYGYTF
>NA|TRBV25-1|NA|TRBJ2-2
TGTGCCAGCAGTTCCTCCGGGACAACCAACACCGGGGAGCTGTTTTTT
CASSSSGTTNTGELFF
>NA|TRBV11-2|NA|TRBJ1-1
TGTGCCAGCAGCTTAGAAGTCCGGCAGGGTGAAGCTTTCTTT
CASSLEVRQGEAFF
>NA|TRBV5-6|NA|TRBJ1-1
TGTGCCAGCATGTCGAGGTGGAGGACTGAAGCTTTCTTT
CASMSRWRTEAFF
>NA|TRBV5-1|TRBD1|TRBJ2-7
TGCGCCAGCAGCCCCCGGACAGGACTCTCCTACGAGCAGTACTTC
CASSPRTGLSYEQYF
>NA|TRBV3-1/TRBV3-2|NA|TRBJ2-6
TGTGCCAGCAGCCAAGAAACGGGTAGCCTAGGTTGGTATGGGGCCAACGTCCTGACTTTC
CASSQETGSLGWYGANVLTF
>NA|TRBV14|NA|TRBJ1-2
TGTGCCAGCAGCCAAGGGCGGGGGCTGGTCTATGGCTACACCTTC
CASSQGRGLVYGYTF
>NA|TRBV12-3/TRBV12-4|NA|TRBJ2-7
TGTGCCAGCAGCTCCGGTGGTTCCTACGAGCAGTACTTC
CASSSGGSYEQYF
>NA|TRBV30|TRBD2|TRBJ2-7
TGTGCCTGGGTTGCCCGCGGGAGGCAGATCCTCGAGCAGTACTTC
CAWVARGRQILEQYF
>NA|TRBV18|NA|TRBJ2-1
TGTGCCAGCTCGCCAAGCGCGGGGGCAGAAAATGAGCAGTTCTTC
CASSPSAGAENEQFF
>NA|TRBV29-1|NA|TRBJ1-1
TGCAGCGTTGTCGTGAACACTGAAGCTTTCTTT
CSVVVNTEAFF
>NA|TRBV6-5|NA|TRBJ2-5
TGTGCCAGCTCTCGTATGCCTGGGCAGACCCAGTACTTC
CASSRMPGQTQYF
>once|TRBV29-1|NA|TRBJ1-2
TGCAGCGTTGATTCGGTAGCAGCCTATGGCTACACCTTC
CSVDSVAAYGYTF